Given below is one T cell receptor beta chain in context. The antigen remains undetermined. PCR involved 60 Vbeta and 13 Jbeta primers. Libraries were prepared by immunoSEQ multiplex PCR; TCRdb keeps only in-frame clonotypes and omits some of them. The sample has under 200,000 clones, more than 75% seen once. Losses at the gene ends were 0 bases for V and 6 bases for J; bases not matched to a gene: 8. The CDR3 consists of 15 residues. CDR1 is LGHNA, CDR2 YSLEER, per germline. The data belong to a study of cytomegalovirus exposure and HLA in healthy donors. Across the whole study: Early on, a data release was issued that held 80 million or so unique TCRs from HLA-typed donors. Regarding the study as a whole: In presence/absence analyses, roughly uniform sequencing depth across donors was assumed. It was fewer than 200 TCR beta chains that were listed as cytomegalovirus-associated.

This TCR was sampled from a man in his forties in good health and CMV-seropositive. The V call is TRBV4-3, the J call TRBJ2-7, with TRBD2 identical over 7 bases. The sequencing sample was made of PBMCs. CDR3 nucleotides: TGCGCCAGCAGCCAAGATCACGAGCGGGATGGCGAGCAGTACTTC. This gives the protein CASSQDHERDGEQYF.